This T cell receptor beta chain derives from a study of blood T cell repertoires in COVID-19. Across the whole study: Sites across the United States, Italy and Spain contributed samples from acute and convalescent COVID-19.

Clones were sequenced by immunoSEQ multiplex PCR, and TCRdb holds only the in-frame ones, with some missing. The sample has about 220,000 clones, approximately 82% seen once; the top ten hold 3% to 4%. The CDR3 has 16 amino acids. Germline CDR1 and CDR2: SGDLS and YYNGEE. Trimming took 0 bases from V and 5 from J, leaving 17 bases between them. The material sequenced was peripheral blood. The chain carries TRBV9 and TRBJ1-1; the D gene is possibly TRBD1 (6 bases). The TCR sequence derives from a woman over 75 with acute or convalescent COVID-19. CDR3 DNA sequence: TGTGCCAGCAGCGTAGTCCCTGGGGGCGCGGGTACTGAAGCTTTCTTT. Its protein product is CASSVVPGGAGTEAFF.